The 21 T cell receptor beta chains reported below all come from one sample, sequenced in a study of identical twins. Using its own MiXCR run on the 5' RACE reads, TCRdb lists one record per CDR3 protein. The repertoire has approximately 1.8 million distinct CDR3 sequences, more than 30% of them found once; the top ten carry about 0.3%. The sequencing input was cord blood. All receptors come from a newborn girl in good health.

This clonotype was recorded at least ten times. The V gene is TRBV12-3 or TRBV12-4, the J gene TRBJ1-6; no clear D. The V gene lost 2 bases and the J gene lost 4 bases, with 9 bases spanning the gap. This CDR3 region has 15 residues. CDR3 sequence reads: CASSLRQTYNSPLHF. CDR3 coding DNA: TGTGCCAGCAGTTTACGGCAGACTTATAATTCACCCCTCCACTTT.

The chain carries TRBV2 and TRBJ2-7; D is possibly TRBD1 or TRBD2 (5 bases each). The germline gives CDR1 SNHLY, CDR2 FYNNEI. This CDR3 comprises 15 residues. The V gene lost 5 bases and the J gene lost 3 bases, with 17 bases spanning the gap. The CDR3 bases are TGTGCCAGCAGTCCCCCCGGGGCTAGCCTCTACGAGCAGTACTTC. Encoded protein: CASSPPGASLYEQYF.

This sequence joins TRBV11-2 and TRBJ1-4, with D unclear. Trimming took off 5 bases at V and 8 bases at J, with 9 bases between the two ends. This CDR3 is built from 12 residues. Germline V CDR1 and CDR2: SGHAT, FQNNGV. CDR3 residues: CASSPAEEKLFF. The DNA for the CDR3 is TGTGCCAGCAGCCCCGCGGAAGAAAAACTGTTTTTT.

V is TRBV30 and J is TRBJ1-5; a possible D gene is TRBD1 (6 bases). CDR3 size: 13 residues. Trimming took 0 bases from V and 4 from J, leaving 7 bases between them. Germline CDR1 GTSNPN, CDR2 SVGIG (reference sequence). The CDR3 sequence is CAWSVGQNQPQHF. Here the CDR3 DNA reads TGTGCCTGGAGTGTCGGACAGAATCAGCCCCAGCATTTT.

This chain connects TRBV27 to TRBJ1-2, with D hard to call. V lost 6 bases to trimming and J lost 8 bases, with 16 bases between them. This CDR3 comprises 13 residues. CDR1 is MNHEY and CDR2 is SMNVEV in the germline V gene (reference sequence). CDR3: CASSAVGFGGYTF. The DNA for the CDR3 is TGTGCCAGCAGCGCCGTCGGATTTGGGGGCTACACCTTC.

V usage is TRBV5-6 and J usage is TRBJ1-1, with unresolved D. CDR3 length equals 16 residues. V lost 0 bases and J lost 0, with 12 bases in between. Germline V gives CDR1 SGHDT, CDR2 YYEEEE. CDR3 bases: TGTGCCAGCAGCTTGGAATCCTCGGCGGTGAACACTGAAGCTTTCTTT. Its protein product is CASSLESSAVNTEAFF.

This clonotype was observed a handful of times. The V and J genes are TRBV27 and TRBJ2-7; D not resolved. Germline V gives CDR1 MNHEY, CDR2 SMNVEV (reference sequence). V was shortened by 6 bases and J by 3 bases, with 6 bases between the two germline ends. This CDR3 has 11 amino acids. The CDR3 loop is CASSPCYEQYF. CDR3 in DNA: TGTGCCAGCAGCCCTTGCTACGAGCAGTACTTC.

This clonotype came up a few times. This chain joins TRBV20-1 and TRBJ1-2; 8 nucleotides align to TRBD1. With V trimmed by 0 bases and J by 6 bases, 3 bases remained unmatched. Germline CDR1 and CDR2: DFQATT and SNEGSKA (reference sequence). This CDR3 region has 13 residues. The CDR3 coding sequence is TGCAGTGCTAGAGATCAGACAGGGGATGGCTACACCTTC. Amino acid sequence: CSARDQTGDGYTF.

This clonotype was seen many times. The V and J genes are TRBV20-1 and TRBJ2-1; D is possibly TRBD2 (7 bases). Looked up from germline, CDR1 is DFQATT and CDR2 is SNEGSKA (reference sequence). The CDR3 loop spans 17 amino acids. With 6 bases removed from V and 4 bases from J, the gap between germline ends came to 25 bases. The DNA of the CDR3 is TGCAGTGCGTTCTTACAATGGGGGGGGCGAGGGTACAATGAGCAGTTCTTC. It yields the protein CSAFLQWGGRGYNEQFF.

This clonotype has more than one count but fewer than ten. The chain couples TRBV6-4 to TRBJ1-2; 8 bases are a match to TRBD1. V was pared by 7 bases and J by 3 bases, with 10 bases of the junction left unmatched. The CDR3 is 15 residues long. Germline-derived CDR1 and CDR2 are MRHNA and SNTAGT. The CDR3 is CASTQGQGGYYGYTF. In DNA, the CDR3 is TGTGCCAGCACCCAAGGACAGGGTGGGTACTATGGCTACACCTTC.

The chain recombines TRBV27 with TRBJ2-5; D remains unclear. The J call may not be correct, given that the DNA end is closer to TRBJ2-7. This CDR3 has 14 amino acids. Germline CDR1 MNHEY, CDR2 SMNVEV (reference sequence). CDR3 sequence reads: CASSLNPRVYEQYF. For the CDR3, the DNA is TGTGCCAGCAGCCTAAATCCCAGAGTCTACGAGCAGTACTTC.

The CDR3 loop reads CAINAGVEETQYF. CDR3 nucleotides: TGTGCCATCAACGCGGGAGTAGAAGAGACCCAGTACTTC. The chain has TRBV10-3 and TRBJ2-5; 7 nucleotides agree with TRBD2. V dropped 7 bases and J dropped 3; count of bases not matched to a gene: 5. Germline values: CDR1 ENHRY, CDR2 SYGVKD. The CDR3 has 13 residues.

There are a few counts of this clonotype. V usage is TRBV10-3 and J usage is TRBJ1-5, with a possible D match to TRBD1 (6 bases). V was pared by 6 bases and J by 3 bases, with 9 bases between. This CDR3 region has 13 residues. Germline V gives CDR1 ENHRY, CDR2 SYGVKD. CDR3 region: CAISRDNNQPQHF. The CDR3 nucleotides read TGTGCCATCAGCCGGGACAACAATCAGCCCCAGCATTTT.

This clonotype was observed a handful of times. The rearrangement joins TRBV28 to TRBJ2-1; TRBD1 agrees at 7 bases. V lost 6 bases, J lost 11 bases, and 7 bases stayed unmatched. The CDR3 length is 12 residues. Germline loops: CDR1 MDHEN, CDR2 SYDVKM. CDR3: CASSSWTGQQFF. The CDR3 bases are TGTGCCAGCAGCTCCTGGACAGGTCAGCAGTTCTTC.

The rearrangement joins TRBV3-1 to TRBJ2-5; 9 positions agree with TRBD1. V lost 3 bases and J lost 4; bases outside the gene matches: 6. This CDR3 region has 15 residues. Germline values: CDR1 LGHDT, CDR2 YNNKEL (reference sequence). CDR3 nucleotide sequence: TGTGCCAGCAGCCACGGGACAGGGTCGTCAGAGACCCAGTACTTC. Amino acid sequence: CASSHGTGSSETQYF.

Note on this clonotype: Germline is not matched at one junction end, which may reflect a read error. The chain carries TRBV4-2 and TRBJ2-5; maybe TRBD2 (6 bases). Looked up from germline, CDR1 is LGHNA and CDR2 is YNFKEQ. The CDR3 loop spans 14 amino acids. CDR3 DNA sequence: TGTGCCAGCAGCAATCCGGGACTTGAAGAGGCCCAGTACTTC. This translates into CASSNPGLEEAQYF.

The table lists this clonotype with a few counts. This sequence joins TRBV4-1 and TRBJ2-1; 9 nucleotides align to TRBD2. Trimming took 1 base from V and 5 from J; bases not matched to a gene: 6. Germline V gene lookup returns CDR1 MGHRA and CDR2 YSYEKL. The CDR3 runs 16 residues. In DNA form, the CDR3 reads TGCGCCAGCAGCCAAGGTAGCGGGGGCCTTAACAATGAGCAGTTCTTC. Encoded protein: CASSQGSGGLNNEQFF.

Comment on this clonotype: Relative to the germline gene, one junction end is altered; a read error may explain this. The CDR3 reads CAISAGLAENYGQYF. The DNA for the CDR3 is TGTGCCATCAGTGCGGGACTAGCGGAAAACTACGGGCAGTACTTC. The chain joins TRBV10-3 to TRBJ2-7; TRBD2 aligns across 11 bases. The CDR3 sequence is 15 residues long. Germline V gene data show CDR1 as ENHRY and CDR2 as SYGVKD.

The genes are TRBV3-1 and TRBJ1-2; D remains ambiguous. The germline CDR1 and CDR2 sequences are LGHDT and YNNKEL (reference sequence). This CDR3 contains 14 residues. The V gene lost 4 bases and the J gene lost 8 bases, with 17 bases spanning the gap. The CDR3 region has the DNA TGTGCCAGCAGCCCAGCCGGGCCCCTGAGCGGCTACACCTTC. It specifies CASSPAGPLSGYTF.

The chain carries TRBV11-2 and TRBJ2-3, with TRBD2 matching 8 bases. The V segment lost 1 base and the J segment 5 bases; nucleotides outside the gene matches: 11. This CDR3 has 17 amino acids. Per germline, CDR1 SGHAT and CDR2 FQNNGV. The CDR3 DNA reads as TGTGCCAGCAGCTTAGGGCGAGCGGGAGTCGTGGGAGATACGCAGTATTTT. This sequence encodes CASSLGRAGVVGDTQYF.

The V gene is TRBV4-2, the J gene TRBJ2-1; D possibly matches TRBD1 or TRBD2 (5 bases each). Trimming removed 4 bases from V and 10 bases from J, with 17 bases in between. CDR1 LGHNA and CDR2 YNFKEQ come from the germline V gene. The CDR3 runs to 14 residues. This CDR3 is CASSPLVGPYEQFF. CDR3 bases: TGTGCCAGCAGCCCCCTGGTGGGACCCTACGAGCAGTTCTTC.